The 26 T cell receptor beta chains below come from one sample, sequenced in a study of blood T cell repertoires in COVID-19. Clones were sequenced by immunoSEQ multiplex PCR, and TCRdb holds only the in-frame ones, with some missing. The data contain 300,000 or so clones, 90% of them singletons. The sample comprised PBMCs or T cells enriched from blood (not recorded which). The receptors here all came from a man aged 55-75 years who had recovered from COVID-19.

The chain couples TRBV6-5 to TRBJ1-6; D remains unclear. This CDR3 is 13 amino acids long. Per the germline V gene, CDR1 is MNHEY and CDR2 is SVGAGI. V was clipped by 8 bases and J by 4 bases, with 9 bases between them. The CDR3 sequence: CASGRSYNSPLHF. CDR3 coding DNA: TGTGCCAGCGGCAGGTCTTATAATTCACCCCTCCACTTT.

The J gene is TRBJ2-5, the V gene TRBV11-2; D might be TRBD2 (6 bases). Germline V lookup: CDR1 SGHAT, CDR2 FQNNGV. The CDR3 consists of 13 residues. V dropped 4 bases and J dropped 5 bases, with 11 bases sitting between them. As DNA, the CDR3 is TGTGCCAGCAGCTCGGGGAGGTACGAGACCCAGTACTTC. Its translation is CASSSGRYETQYF.

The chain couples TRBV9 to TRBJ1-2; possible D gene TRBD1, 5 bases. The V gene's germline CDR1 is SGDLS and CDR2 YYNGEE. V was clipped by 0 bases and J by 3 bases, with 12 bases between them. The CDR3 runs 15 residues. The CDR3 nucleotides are TGTGCCAGCAGCGTAGTATCCCAGGGCCACTATGGCTACACCTTC. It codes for CASSVVSQGHYGYTF.

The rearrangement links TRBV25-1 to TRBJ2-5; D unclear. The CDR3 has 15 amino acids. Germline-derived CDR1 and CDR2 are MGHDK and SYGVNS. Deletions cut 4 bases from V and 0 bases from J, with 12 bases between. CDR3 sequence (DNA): TGTGCCAGCAGTGCACGCGCATGGTACCAAGAGACCCAGTACTTC. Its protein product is CASSARAWYQETQYF.

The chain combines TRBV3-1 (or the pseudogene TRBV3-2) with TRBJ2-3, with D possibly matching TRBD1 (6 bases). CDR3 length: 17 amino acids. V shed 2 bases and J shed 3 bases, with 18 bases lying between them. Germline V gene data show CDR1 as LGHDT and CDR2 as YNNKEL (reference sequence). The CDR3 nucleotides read TGTGCCAGCAGCCAAATTGTTGCCGGGACAACAACAGATACGCAGTATTTT. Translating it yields CASSQIVAGTTTDTQYF.

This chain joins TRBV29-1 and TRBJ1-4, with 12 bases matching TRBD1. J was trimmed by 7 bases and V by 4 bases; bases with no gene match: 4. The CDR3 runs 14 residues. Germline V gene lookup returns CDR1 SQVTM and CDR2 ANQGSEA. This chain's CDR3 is CSVGDRGPSEKLFF. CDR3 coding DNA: TGCAGCGTTGGGGACAGGGGGCCGAGTGAAAAACTGTTTTTT.

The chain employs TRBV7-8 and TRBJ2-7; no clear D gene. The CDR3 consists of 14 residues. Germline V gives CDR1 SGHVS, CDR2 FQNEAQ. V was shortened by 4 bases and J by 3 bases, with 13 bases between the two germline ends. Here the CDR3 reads CASSSRLKLYEQYF. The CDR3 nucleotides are TGTGCCAGCAGCTCCAGACTGAAACTCTACGAGCAGTACTTC. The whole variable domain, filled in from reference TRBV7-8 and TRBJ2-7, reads GAGVSQSPRYKVAKRGQDVALRCDPISGHVSLFWYQQALGQGPEFLTYFQNEAQLDKSGLPSDRFFAERPEGSVSTLKIQRTQQEDSAVYLCASSSRLKLYEQYFGPGTRLTVT.

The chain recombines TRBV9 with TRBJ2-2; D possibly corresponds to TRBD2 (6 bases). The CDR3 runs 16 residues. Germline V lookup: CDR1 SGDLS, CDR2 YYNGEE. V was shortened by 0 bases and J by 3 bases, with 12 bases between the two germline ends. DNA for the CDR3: TGTGCCAGCAGCGTAGGGTGGGGGGTGGACACCGGGGAGCTGTTTTTT. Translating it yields CASSVGWGVDTGELFF.

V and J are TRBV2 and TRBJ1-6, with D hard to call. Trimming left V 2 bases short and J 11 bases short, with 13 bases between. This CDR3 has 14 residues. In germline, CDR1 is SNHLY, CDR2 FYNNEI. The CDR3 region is CASSEREGGTPLHF. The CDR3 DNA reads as TGTGCCAGCAGTGAACGGGAGGGAGGAACACCCCTCCACTTT. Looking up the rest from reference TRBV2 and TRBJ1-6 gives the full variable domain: EPEVTQTPSHQVTQMGQEVILRCVPISNHLYFYWYRQILGQKVEFLVSFYNNEISEKSEIFDDQFSVERPDGSNFTLKIRSTKLEDSAMYFCASSEREGGTPLHFGNGTRLTVT.

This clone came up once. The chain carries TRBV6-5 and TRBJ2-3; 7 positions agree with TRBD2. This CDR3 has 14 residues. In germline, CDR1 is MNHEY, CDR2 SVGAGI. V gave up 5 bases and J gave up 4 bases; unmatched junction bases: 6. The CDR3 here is CASSQRREADTQYF. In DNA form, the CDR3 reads TGTGCCAGCAGTCAACGACGGGAGGCAGATACGCAGTATTTT.

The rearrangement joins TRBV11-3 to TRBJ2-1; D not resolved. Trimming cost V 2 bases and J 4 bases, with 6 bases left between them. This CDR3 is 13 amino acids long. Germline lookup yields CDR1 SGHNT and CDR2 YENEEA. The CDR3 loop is CASSLINYNEQFF. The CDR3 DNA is TGTGCCAGCAGCTTAATCAATTACAATGAGCAGTTCTTC.

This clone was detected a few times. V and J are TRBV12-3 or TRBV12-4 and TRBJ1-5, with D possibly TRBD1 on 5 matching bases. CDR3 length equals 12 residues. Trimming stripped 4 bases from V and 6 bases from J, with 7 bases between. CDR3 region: CASSYRSQPQHF. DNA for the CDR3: TGTGCCAGCAGTTACAGGTCTCAGCCCCAGCATTTT.

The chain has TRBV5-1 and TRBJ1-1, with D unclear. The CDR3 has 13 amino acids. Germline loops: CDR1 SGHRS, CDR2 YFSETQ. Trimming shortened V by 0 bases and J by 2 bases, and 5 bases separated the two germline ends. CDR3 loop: CASSLDVNTEAFF. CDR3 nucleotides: TGCGCCAGCAGCTTGGATGTAAACACTGAAGCTTTCTTT.

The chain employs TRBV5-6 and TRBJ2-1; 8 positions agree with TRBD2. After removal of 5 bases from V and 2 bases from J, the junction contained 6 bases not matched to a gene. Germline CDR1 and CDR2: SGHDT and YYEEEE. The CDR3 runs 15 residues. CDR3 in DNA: TGTGCCAGCAGTTTCGCGGGGGGAACCTACAATGAGCAGTTCTTC. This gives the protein CASSFAGGTYNEQFF.

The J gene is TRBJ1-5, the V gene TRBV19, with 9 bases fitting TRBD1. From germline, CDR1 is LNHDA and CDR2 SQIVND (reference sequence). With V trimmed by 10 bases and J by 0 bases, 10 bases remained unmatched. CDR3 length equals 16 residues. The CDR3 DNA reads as TGTGCCACCTCAACCGACAGGGGGGGTAGCAATCAGCCCCAGCATTTT. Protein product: CATSTDRGGSNQPQHF.

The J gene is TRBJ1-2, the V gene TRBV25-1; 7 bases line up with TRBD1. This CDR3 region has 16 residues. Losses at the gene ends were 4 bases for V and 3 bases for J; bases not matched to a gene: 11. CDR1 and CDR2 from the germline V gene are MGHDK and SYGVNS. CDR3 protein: CASSGRYRGVYYGYTF. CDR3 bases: TGTGCCAGCAGTGGAAGATACAGGGGTGTTTACTATGGCTACACCTTC.

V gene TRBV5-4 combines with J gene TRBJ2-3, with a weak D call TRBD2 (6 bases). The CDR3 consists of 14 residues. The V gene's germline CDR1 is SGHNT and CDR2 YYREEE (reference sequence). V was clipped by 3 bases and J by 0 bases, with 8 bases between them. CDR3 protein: CASSSGTSTDTQYF. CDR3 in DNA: TGTGCCAGCAGCTCAGGGACTAGCACAGATACGCAGTATTTT.

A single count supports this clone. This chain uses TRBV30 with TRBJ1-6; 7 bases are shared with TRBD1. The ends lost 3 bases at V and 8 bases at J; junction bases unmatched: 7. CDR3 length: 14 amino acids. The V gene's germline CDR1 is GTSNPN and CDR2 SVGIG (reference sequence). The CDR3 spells CAWRRGRDDSPLHF. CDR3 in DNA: TGTGCCTGGAGGAGGGGGCGTGATGATTCACCCCTCCACTTT.

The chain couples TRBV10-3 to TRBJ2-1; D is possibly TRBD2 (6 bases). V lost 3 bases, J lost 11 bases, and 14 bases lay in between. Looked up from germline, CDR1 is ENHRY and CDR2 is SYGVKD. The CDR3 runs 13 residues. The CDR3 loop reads CAISEPPGTQQFF. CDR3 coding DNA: TGTGCCATCAGTGAACCCCCGGGGACTCAGCAGTTCTTC.

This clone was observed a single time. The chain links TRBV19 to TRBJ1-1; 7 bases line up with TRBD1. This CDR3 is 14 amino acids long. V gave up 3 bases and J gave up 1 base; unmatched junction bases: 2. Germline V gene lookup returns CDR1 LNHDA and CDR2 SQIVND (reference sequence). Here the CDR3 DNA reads TGTGCCAGTAGTATTTGGACAGGGAACACTGAAGCTTTCTTT. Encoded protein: CASSIWTGNTEAFF.

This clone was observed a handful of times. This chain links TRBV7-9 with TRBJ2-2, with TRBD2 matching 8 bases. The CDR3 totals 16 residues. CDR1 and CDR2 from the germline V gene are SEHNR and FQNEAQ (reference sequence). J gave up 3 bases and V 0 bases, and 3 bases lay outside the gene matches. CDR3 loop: CASSLAGLGDTGELFF. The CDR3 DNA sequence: TGTGCCAGCAGCTTAGCGGGACTAGGTGACACCGGGGAGCTGTTTTTT. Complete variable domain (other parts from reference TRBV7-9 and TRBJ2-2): DTGVSQNPRHKITKRGQNVTFRCDPISEHNRLYWYRQTLGQGPEFLTYFQNEAQLEKSRLLSDRFSAERPKGSFSTLEIQRTEQGDSAMYLCASSLAGLGDTGELFFGEGSRLTVL.

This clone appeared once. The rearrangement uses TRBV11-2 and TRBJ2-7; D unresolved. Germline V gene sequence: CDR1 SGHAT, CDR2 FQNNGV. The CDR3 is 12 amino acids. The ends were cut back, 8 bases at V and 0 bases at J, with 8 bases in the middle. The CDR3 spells CASSRSSYEQYF. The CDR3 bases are TGTGCCAGCTCCCGGAGCTCCTACGAGCAGTACTTC. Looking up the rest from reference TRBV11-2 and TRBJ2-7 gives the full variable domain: EAGVAQSPRYKIIEKRQSVAFWCNPISGHATLYWYQQILGQGPKLLIQFQNNGVVDDSQLPKDRFSAERLKGVDSTLKIQPAKLEDSAVYLCASSRSSYEQYFGPGTRLTVT.

The CDR3 spells CASSYSSKWRRDTEAFF. CDR3 DNA sequence: TGTGCCAGCAGTTACTCGTCAAAATGGAGGAGGGACACTGAAGCTTTCTTT. The chain combines TRBV6-2 or TRBV6-3 with TRBJ1-1, with D unresolved. Germline-derived CDR1 and CDR2 are MNHEY and SVGEGT. The CDR3 is made up of 17 amino acids. V was cut by 0 bases and J by 3 bases, with 17 bases left in between.

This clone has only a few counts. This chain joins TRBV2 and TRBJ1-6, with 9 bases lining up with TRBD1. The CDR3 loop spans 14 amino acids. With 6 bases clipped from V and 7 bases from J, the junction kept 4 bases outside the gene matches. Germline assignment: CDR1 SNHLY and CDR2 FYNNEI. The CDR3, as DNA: TGTGCCAGCAGAGGGACAGGGCGAAATTCACCCCTCCACTTT. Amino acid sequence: CASRGTGRNSPLHF.

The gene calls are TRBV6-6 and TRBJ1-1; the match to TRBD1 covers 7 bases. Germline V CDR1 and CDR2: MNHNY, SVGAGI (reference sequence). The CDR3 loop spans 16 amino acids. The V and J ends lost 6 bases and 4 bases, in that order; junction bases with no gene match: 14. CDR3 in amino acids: CASSRGQDGVSTEAFF. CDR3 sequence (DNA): TGTGCCAGCAGCCGAGGACAGGATGGCGTGAGCACTGAAGCTTTCTTT.

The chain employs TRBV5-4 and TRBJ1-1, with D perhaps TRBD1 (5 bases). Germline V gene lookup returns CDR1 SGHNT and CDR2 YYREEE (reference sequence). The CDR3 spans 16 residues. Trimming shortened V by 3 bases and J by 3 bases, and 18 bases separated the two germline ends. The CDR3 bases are TGTGCCAGCAGCTCTTACGGGGGGAAACTAGACACTGAAGCTTTCTTT. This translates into CASSSYGGKLDTEAFF.